These 11 T cell receptor beta chains were all obtained from the same sample, sequenced in a study of blood T cell repertoires in COVID-19. Libraries were prepared by immunoSEQ multiplex PCR; TCRdb keeps only in-frame clonotypes and omits some of them. The sample consists of about 200,000 clones, about 88% of them appearing once. Sequenced sample: peripheral blood. These receptors came from a man in his fifties with COVID-19, enrolled during active disease.

This chain uses TRBV12-5 with TRBJ2-1, with 7 bases aligning to TRBD2. After removal of 2 bases from V and 7 bases from J, the junction contained 5 bases not matched to a gene. Germline-derived CDR1 and CDR2 are LGHNT and FRNRAP. The length of the CDR3 is 14 residues. CDR3 coding DNA: TGTGCTAGTGGTTTGCGGCTAGCGGCTAATGAGCAGTTCTTC. This codes for CASGLRLAANEQFF.

The chain combines TRBV19 with TRBJ1-5, with 7 bases that match TRBD1. V lost 3 bases to trimming and J lost 7 bases; unmatched junction nucleotides: 9. This CDR3 is 15 amino acids long. The V gene's germline CDR1 is LNHDA and CDR2 SQIVND (reference sequence). The CDR3 protein is CASSITKQGTQPQHF. The CDR3 DNA sequence: TGTGCCAGTAGTATCACCAAACAGGGGACCCAGCCCCAGCATTTT.

V gene TRBV5-4 combines with J gene TRBJ1-5, with a weak D call TRBD1 (5 bases). In germline, CDR1 is SGHNT, CDR2 YYREEE (reference sequence). V was pared by 5 bases and J by 0 bases, with 12 bases between. There are 15 residues in the CDR3. This CDR3 is CASSMWGGSNQPQHF. DNA of the CDR3: TGTGCCAGCAGTATGTGGGGGGGTAGCAATCAGCCCCAGCATTTT. The full variable domain, in which reference TRBV5-4 and TRBJ1-5 provide the parts outside the CDR3, is ETGVTQSPTHLIKTRGQQVTLRCSSQSGHNTVSWYQQALGQGPQFIFQYYREEENGRGNFPPRFSGLQFPNYSSELNVNALELDDSALYLCASSMWGGSNQPQHFGDGTRLSIL.

V is TRBV7-8 and J is TRBJ1-1; 7 bases are shared with TRBD1. V lost 2 bases and J lost 3; bases outside the gene matches: 6. CDR1 is SGHVS, CDR2 FQNEAQ, per germline. The CDR3 consists of 15 residues. The CDR3, as DNA: TGTGCCAGCAGCTTATTTGGGCAGGGGGACACTGAAGCTTTCTTT. Translated, it gives CASSLFGQGDTEAFF.

By sample fraction, this clone is medium-sized. The genes are TRBV7-9 and TRBJ2-2, with D tentatively TRBD2 (5 bases). The germline gives CDR1 SEHNR, CDR2 FQNEAQ (reference sequence). V dropped 2 bases and J dropped 0 bases, with 7 bases sitting between them. CDR3 length: 15 residues. For the CDR3, the DNA is TGTGCCAGCAGCTTATTCGGGACGAACACCGGGGAGCTGTTTTTT. This translates into CASSLFGTNTGELFF.

The rearrangement links TRBV24-1 to TRBJ2-5; perhaps TRBD2 as D (5 bases). Germline lookup yields CDR1 KGHDR and CDR2 SFDVKD. The CDR3 is 15 amino acids. Trimming shortened V by 0 bases and J by 5 bases, and 12 bases separated the two germline ends. The CDR3 region is CATSDLSAVGETQYF. In DNA, the CDR3 is TGTGCCACCAGTGATTTGTCAGCGGTTGGGGAGACCCAGTACTTC.

This chain connects TRBV5-1 to TRBJ2-1, with 15 bases matching TRBD2. This CDR3 comprises 17 residues. Unmatched junction bases numbered 1, after V lost 3 bases and J lost 0 bases. CDR1 is SGHRS, CDR2 YFSETQ, per germline. The CDR3 DNA follows: TGCGCCAGCAGCTCGGGACTAGCGGGAGGCTCCTACAATGAGCAGTTCTTC. The encoded protein is CASSSGLAGGSYNEQFF.

The chain employs TRBV20-1 and TRBJ2-2; TRBD2 matches 10 bases. The CDR3 contains 16 residues. Trimming took 6 bases from V and 6 from J; bases not matched to a gene: 13. Germline loops: CDR1 DFQATT, CDR2 SNEGSKA (reference sequence). CDR3 sequence: CSASLLAGVRAGELFF. The CDR3 DNA is TGCAGTGCGAGTCTGCTAGCGGGAGTACGCGCCGGGGAGCTGTTTTTT.

The chain combines TRBV6-4 with TRBJ2-3; 10 bases line up with TRBD2. CDR3 length: 13 amino acids. Germline CDR1 and CDR2: MRHNA and SNTAGT. V lost 11 bases, J lost 5 bases, and 7 bases stayed unmatched. The CDR3 DNA sequence: TGTGCCGGTCTAGCGGGGGAGAGAGATACGCAGTATTTT. Translating gives CAGLAGERDTQYF.

The V call is TRBV6-4, the J call TRBJ1-2; D perhaps matches TRBD1 (6 bases). Germline assignment: CDR1 MRHNA and CDR2 SNTAGT. CDR3 length: 14 amino acids. V gave up 3 bases and J gave up 8 bases, with 16 bases separating them. CDR3 bases: TGTGCCAGCAGTGAAGGGCAGGGGTCCTGGGGCTACACCTTC. Its translation is CASSEGQGSWGYTF.

This chain joins TRBV7-2 and TRBJ2-5; a possible D gene is TRBD1 (5 bases). The CDR3 has 15 residues. CDR1 SGHTA and CDR2 FQGNSA come from the germline V gene. Trimming took 0 bases from V and 7 from J, leaving 15 bases between them. The CDR3 is CASSLAQGLYGTQYF. DNA for the CDR3: TGTGCCAGCAGCTTAGCCCAGGGTCTGTACGGGACCCAGTACTTC.